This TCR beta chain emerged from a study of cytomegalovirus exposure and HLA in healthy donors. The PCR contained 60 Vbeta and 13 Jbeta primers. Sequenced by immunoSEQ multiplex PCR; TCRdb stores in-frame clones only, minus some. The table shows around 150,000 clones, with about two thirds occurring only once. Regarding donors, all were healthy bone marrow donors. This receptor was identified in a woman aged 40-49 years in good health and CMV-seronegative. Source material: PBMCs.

CDR3: CAISGASGSGEIGELFF. CDR3 nucleotides: TGTGCCATCAGTGGGGCCTCAGGCAGTGGCGAAATCGGGGAGCTGTTTTTT. This rearrangement joins TRBV10-3 to TRBJ2-2; D gene unclear. This CDR3 is built from 17 residues. The ends were cut back, 4 bases at V and 7 bases at J, with 22 bases in the middle. The germline CDR1 and CDR2 sequences are ENHRY and SYGVKD.